The source of this TCR beta chain is a study of T cells in localized non-small cell lung cancer. General study points: The greatest T cell clonality was found in uninvolved adjacent lung (higher than in tumor). Because researchers sequenced only one region of the tumor, heterogeneity is still possible. Longer overall survival was linked to higher blood T cell density. Median detection of top 100 tumor clones in adjacent lung was 55 to 60 clones.

The CDR3 runs to 16 residues. V was cut by 0 bases and J by 5 bases, with 14 bases left in between. The germline gives CDR1 SGHRS, CDR2 YFSETQ. To note about this clone: What it binds is unknown.

TCRdb's table, derived via immunoSEQ multiplex PCR, lists solely in-frame clones and lacks some. In the table there are 37,000 or so clones, 80% to 90% of which are singletons. The rearrangement links TRBV5-1 to TRBJ1-4; TRBD1 might be the D (5 bases). Sequenced here: peripheral blood, sampled before any cancer treatment. This TCR was recovered from a woman aged 35-70 years with stage I lung adenocarcinoma. CDR3 residues: CASSLVLGVPNEKLFF. The DNA of the CDR3 is TGCGCCAGCAGCTTGGTCTTGGGGGTACCCAATGAAAAACTGTTTTTT.